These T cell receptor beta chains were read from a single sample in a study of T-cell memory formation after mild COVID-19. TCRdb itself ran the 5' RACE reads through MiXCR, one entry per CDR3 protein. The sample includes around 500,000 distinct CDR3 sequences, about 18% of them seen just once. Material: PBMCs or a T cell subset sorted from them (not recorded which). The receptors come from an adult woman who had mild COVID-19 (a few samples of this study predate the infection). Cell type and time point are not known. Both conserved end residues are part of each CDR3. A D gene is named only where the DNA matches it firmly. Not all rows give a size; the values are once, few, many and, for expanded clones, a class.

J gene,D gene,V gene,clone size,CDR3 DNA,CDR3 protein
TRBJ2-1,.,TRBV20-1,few,TGCAGTGCTAGAGGTACTGGCGGTTTTAAGGATGAGCAGTTCTTC,CSARGTGGFKDEQFF
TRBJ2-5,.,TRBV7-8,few,TGTGCCAGCAGAACCCCGGGACAAGAGGAAGAGACCCAGTACTTC,CASRTPGQEEETQYF
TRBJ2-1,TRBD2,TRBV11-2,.,TGTGCCAGCAGCTTAAGGACTAGCTTAACCTACATGGGCAATGAGCAGTTCTTC,CASSLRTSLTYMGNEQFF
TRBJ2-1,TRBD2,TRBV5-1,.,TGCGCCAGCAGCTTGGGACTAGCGGGGGGAACCTCCTACAATGAGCAGTTCTTC,CASSLGLAGGTSYNEQFF
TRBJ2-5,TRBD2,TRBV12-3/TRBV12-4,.,TGTGCCAGCAGGCTAGCGGGAGAAGAGACCCAGTACTTC,CASRLAGEETQYF
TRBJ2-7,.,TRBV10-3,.,TGTGCCATCAGTGAAGGTGCCTACGAGCAGTACTTC,CAISEGAYEQYF
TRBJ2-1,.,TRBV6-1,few,TGTGCCAGCACCGAGACTAGTTTTGGTCGCAATGAGCAGTTCTTC,CASTETSFGRNEQFF
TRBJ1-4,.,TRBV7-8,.,TGTGCCAGCAGGACACGGGGGATCGATGAAAAACTGTTTTTT,CASRTRGIDEKLFF
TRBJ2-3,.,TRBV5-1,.,TGCGCCAGCAGCTTGGGGACAGAAGATACGCAGTATTTT,CASSLGTEDTQYF
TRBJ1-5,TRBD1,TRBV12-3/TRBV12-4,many,TGTGCCAGCAGACACGGAAAACAGGGGGCGAGGCAGCCCCAGCATTTT,CASRHGKQGARQPQHF
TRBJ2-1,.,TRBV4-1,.,TGCGCCAGCAGCCAAGATAATCCCAGGCAGGGAAGTGGGTACAATGAGCAGTTCTTC,CASSQDNPRQGSGYNEQFF
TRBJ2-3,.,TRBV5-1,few,TGCGCCAGCAGCTTGGCTGAAGGGAGCACAGATACGCAGTATTTT,CASSLAEGSTDTQYF
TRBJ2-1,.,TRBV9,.,TGTGCCAGCAGCAAGGGGGGGGACAATGAGCAGTTCTTC,CASSKGGDNEQFF
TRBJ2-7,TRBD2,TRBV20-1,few,TGCAGTGCTAGAGCCTTGACTAGCGTCTACGAGCAGTACTTC,CSARALTSVYEQYF
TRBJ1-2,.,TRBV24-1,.,TGTGCCACCAGTGGACCCGAGGCAGGGATGCCTAACTATGGCTACACCTTC,CATSGPEAGMPNYGYTF
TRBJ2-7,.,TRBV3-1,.,TGTGCCAGCAGCCCCGAGACAGTTTCCTACGAGCAGTACTTC,CASSPETVSYEQYF
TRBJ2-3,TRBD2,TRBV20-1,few,TGCAGTGCTAGAGAAACCGGGACTAGCGGGAGGGCCTTTATGTATTTT,CSARETGTSGRAFMYF
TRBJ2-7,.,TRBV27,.,TGTGCCAGCGGACCTTTAGGGGGGGCACGAATTTTATACGAGCAGTACTTC,CASGPLGGARILYEQYF
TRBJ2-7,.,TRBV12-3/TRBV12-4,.,TGTGCCAGCAGTTTTCCAGGCAGGGGAAGTCGCGAGCAGTACTTC,CASSFPGRGSREQYF
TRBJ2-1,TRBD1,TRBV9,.,TGTGCCAGCAGCCGGGGACAGGGGGCAGGGTATGAGCAGTTCTTC,CASSRGQGAGYEQFF
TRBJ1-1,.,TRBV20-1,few,TGCAGTGGCTATGACAGGAACACTGAAGCTTTCTTT,CSGYDRNTEAFF
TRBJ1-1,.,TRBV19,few,TGTGCCAGTAGTATAGGACCGACGCTGAACACTGAAGCTTTCTTT,CASSIGPTLNTEAFF
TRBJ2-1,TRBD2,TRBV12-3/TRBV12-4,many,TGTGCCAGCAGGGCCTCCGGGACTAGTGGGTTTGGGCAGTTCTTC,CASRASGTSGFGQFF
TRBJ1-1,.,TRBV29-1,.,TGCAGCATTACCTCCCAGGGGAACACTGAAGCTTTCTTT,CSITSQGNTEAFF
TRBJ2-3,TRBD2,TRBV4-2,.,TGTGCCAGCAGCCAAGGGAGCGGGGGGATGCCAAGCACAGATACGCAGTATTTT,CASSQGSGGMPSTDTQYF
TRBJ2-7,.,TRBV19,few,TGTGCCACCACGGACCCAGCGACGTACGAGCAGTACTTC,CATTDPATYEQYF
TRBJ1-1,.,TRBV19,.,TGTGCCAGTAGTATTGGCCGAGGGAACACTGAAGCTTTCTTT,CASSIGRGNTEAFF
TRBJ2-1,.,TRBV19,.,TGTGCCAGTAGTAGGAGTTCCCGCCCGCCCCGGACTAACACCTACAATGAGCAGTTCTTC,CASSRSSRPPRTNTYNEQFF
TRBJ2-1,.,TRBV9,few,TGTGCCAGCAGCGTAGACCCGTATGAATCCAGGGCTCTCTACAATGAGCAGTTCTTC,CASSVDPYESRALYNEQFF
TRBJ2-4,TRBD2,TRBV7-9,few,TGTGCCAGCAGCTTAGATCTTATTCGGGAGGGCCGAAACATTCAGTACTTC,CASSLDLIREGRNIQYF
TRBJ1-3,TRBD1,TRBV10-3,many,TGTGCCATCAGGTCGTCGACAGGGGTAGCTGGAAACACCATATATTTT,CAIRSSTGVAGNTIYF
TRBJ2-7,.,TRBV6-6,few,TGTGCCAGCAGTTATCCGGGGGCTGGCTACGAGCAGTACTTC,CASSYPGAGYEQYF